The 26 T cell receptor beta chains below all came from one sample that was sequenced in a study of cytomegalovirus exposure and HLA in healthy donors (dated by TCRdb to between 2016 and 2019). The library was prepared using the immunoSEQ multiplex PCR assay. TCRdb re-hosts the immuneACCESS table, in-frame sequences only. Its copies lack some clones; in the studies checked, an unresolved V gene accounts for under half of them, and the cause for the rest is not known. Counted in this sample were about 260,000 clones; 90% of them appeared once. The ten largest clones capture approximately 3.1% of the sample. Sequencing used PBMCs. The receptors were sampled from a woman younger than 45 in good health and CMV-seronegative.

This rearrangement joins TRBV30 to TRBJ2-7; D perhaps matches TRBD1 (5 bases). Trimming cost V 3 bases and J 0 bases, with 9 bases left between them. The germline V gene has CDR1 GTSNPN and CDR2 SVGIG (reference sequence). The CDR3 sequence is 13 residues long. The chain's CDR3 is CAWSRQISYEQYF. The CDR3 nucleotides are TGTGCCTGGAGCCGACAGATCTCCTACGAGCAGTACTTC. The complete variable domain, with remaining parts taken from reference TRBV30 and TRBJ2-7, reads SQTIHQWPATLVQPVGSPLSLECTVEGTSNPNLYWYRQAAGRGLQLLFYSVGIGQISSEVPQNLSASRPQDRQFILSSKKLLLSDSGFYLCAWSRQISYEQYFGPGTRLTVT.

CDR3 DNA sequence: TGTGCCAGCAGTTTATCGGGGAGCTCTGGAAACACCATATATTTT. Translation: CASSLSGSSGNTIYF. V and J are TRBV27 and TRBJ1-3; D unclear. The germline V gene has CDR1 MNHEY and CDR2 SMNVEV (reference sequence). Trimming cost V 0 bases and J 0 bases, with 6 bases left between them. The CDR3 is 15 residues long.

CDR3 protein: CASSPTPSQGTLTSGANVLTF. DNA of the CDR3: TGTGCCAGCAGCCCAACACCATCTCAGGGTACCCTTACTTCTGGGGCCAACGTCCTGACTTTC. V is TRBV4-2 and J is TRBJ2-6; perhaps TRBD1 as D (5 bases). Trimming took off 4 bases at V and 1 base at J, with 26 bases between the two ends. This CDR3 is 21 amino acids long. In germline, CDR1 is LGHNA, CDR2 YNFKEQ.

This rearrangement joins TRBV7-8 to TRBJ2-7, with a weak D call TRBD2 (5 bases). CDR1 and CDR2 (germline): SGHVS, FQNEAQ. This CDR3 spans 13 amino acids. Trimming stripped 7 bases from V and 2 bases from J, with 12 bases between. The CDR3 DNA reads TGTGCCAGCAAAGAAAGAGCGGCCTACGAGCAGTACTTC. It encodes CASKERAAYEQYF.

V is TRBV13 and J is TRBJ2-1; 7 bases line up with TRBD2. Germline CDR1 is PRHDT and CDR2 is FYEKMQ (reference sequence). V gave up 1 base and J gave up 7 bases; unmatched junction bases: 7. This CDR3 is 15 amino acids long. CDR3 loop: CASSLAAGASNEQFF. Written as DNA, the CDR3 is TGTGCCAGCAGCTTAGCTGCGGGAGCGAGTAATGAGCAGTTCTTC.

This clone has a handful of counts. J is TRBJ2-7 and V is TRBV30, with D perhaps matching TRBD2 (6 bases). Trimming pared 0 bases from V and 5 bases from J, leaving 14 bases between. This CDR3 is built from 14 residues. The germline gives CDR1 GTSNPN, CDR2 SVGIG (reference sequence). The CDR3 loop reads CAWSVRGRFDEQYF. In DNA, the CDR3 is TGTGCCTGGAGTGTTCGGGGGAGGTTCGACGAGCAGTACTTC.

This rearrangement joins TRBV5-1 to TRBJ2-2, with 7 bases aligning to TRBD1. The CDR3 consists of 15 residues. With V trimmed by 0 bases and J by 5 bases, 4 bases remained unmatched. CDR1 SGHRS and CDR2 YFSETQ come from the germline V gene. The CDR3 sequence is CASSLVTGRTGELFF. In DNA, the CDR3 is TGCGCCAGCAGCTTGGTGACAGGGCGTACCGGGGAGCTGTTTTTT.

CDR3 bases: TGTGCCACCAGCATCAGTCAGGGATCGGACAGGAACACAGATACGCAGTATTTT. Protein: CATSISQGSDRNTDTQYF. V is TRBV15 and J is TRBJ2-3; 7 bases fit TRBD1. The CDR3 consists of 18 residues. After removal of 4 bases from V and 2 bases from J, the junction contained 15 bases not matched to a gene. CDR1 is LNHNV and CDR2 is YYDKDF in the germline V gene (reference sequence).

Only one count was recorded for this clone. CDR3 loop: CASSLAGVVRGDYGYTF. The CDR3 bases are TGTGCCAGCAGCTTAGCGGGGGTGGTCAGGGGTGACTATGGCTACACCTTC. The V gene is TRBV7-2, the J gene TRBJ1-2; perhaps TRBD1 as D (6 bases). CDR1 and CDR2 from the germline V gene are SGHTA and FQGNSA. V gave up 0 bases and J gave up 3 bases, with 17 bases separating them. The CDR3 is 17 residues long.

CDR3 in amino acids: CASSHPLADSGNTIYF. CDR3 bases: TGTGCCAGCAGCCACCCCTTGGCAGACTCTGGAAACACCATATATTTT. The chain has TRBV5-6 and TRBJ1-3, with D hard to call. There are 16 residues in the CDR3. With 4 bases removed from V and 0 bases from J, the gap between germline ends came to 14 bases. In germline, CDR1 is SGHDT, CDR2 YYEEEE.

J is TRBJ2-1 and V is TRBV27; 7 bases fit TRBD2. Germline V gene lookup returns CDR1 MNHEY and CDR2 SMNVEV (reference sequence). This CDR3 has 15 residues. V shed 5 bases, J shed 8 bases, and the junction held 12 bases outside the gene matches. The CDR3 DNA follows: TGTGCCAGCAGTCAACCGGGACTGGGAGGGGATGAGCAGTTCTTC. Amino acid sequence: CASSQPGLGGDEQFF.

This clone was seen only once. The gene calls are TRBV28 and TRBJ2-5, with a possible D match to TRBD2 (6 bases). The CDR3 loop spans 15 amino acids. Trimming took off 6 bases at V and 3 bases at J, with 17 bases between the two ends. Germline loops: CDR1 MDHEN, CDR2 SYDVKM. The CDR3 DNA reads as TGTGCCAGCAGCTTACCTCAAGCGGGTAAAGAGACCCAGTACTTC. Translating it yields CASSLPQAGKETQYF.

The V call is TRBV5-1, the J call TRBJ2-3; a possible D gene is TRBD2 (5 bases). CDR1 SGHRS and CDR2 YFSETQ come from the germline V gene. The V and J ends lost 0 bases and 1 base respectively, with 12 bases between them. This CDR3 is built from 16 residues. The chain's CDR3 is CASSLGNTRGTDTQYF. Written as DNA, the CDR3 is TGCGCCAGCAGCTTGGGAAATACTAGGGGCACAGATACGCAGTATTTT.

The rearrangement joins TRBV7-3 to TRBJ2-1; tentatively, D is TRBD2 (6 bases). V lost 2 bases and J lost 4, with 12 bases in between. This CDR3 is 15 amino acids long. Germline assignment: CDR1 SGHTA and CDR2 FQGTGA. Here the CDR3 reads CASSLLSGGYNEQFF. CDR3 coding DNA: TGTGCCAGCAGCTTACTTAGCGGTGGATACAATGAGCAGTTCTTC.

V usage is TRBV7-9 and J usage is TRBJ1-4; no definite D call. The V gene's germline CDR1 is SEHNR and CDR2 FQNEAQ (reference sequence). The CDR3 totals 12 residues. V gave up 4 bases and J gave up 8 bases, with 8 bases separating them. The CDR3 DNA reads as TGTGCCAGCAGCTGGGAGCCCGAAAAACTGTTTTTT. Translating it yields CASSWEPEKLFF.

A single count supports this clone. The V gene is TRBV7-2, the J gene TRBJ1-2; D ambiguous. The V gene's germline CDR1 is SGHTA and CDR2 FQGNSA. V lost 1 base to trimming and J lost 4 bases, with 10 bases between them. This CDR3 spans 14 amino acids. This CDR3 reads CASSLDGRSYGYTF. As DNA, the CDR3 is TGTGCCAGCAGCTTAGACGGACGGTCCTATGGCTACACCTTC.

Only a few counts were recorded for this clone. The chain employs TRBV28 and TRBJ2-7, with D tentatively TRBD1 or TRBD2 (6 bases each). This CDR3 has 16 amino acids. The ends were cut back, 3 bases at V and 2 bases at J, with 17 bases in the middle. Germline loops: CDR1 MDHEN, CDR2 SYDVKM. The CDR3: CASSFPGGEGTYEQYF. The CDR3 DNA reads TGTGCCAGCAGTTTCCCCGGGGGCGAAGGGACCTACGAGCAGTACTTC.

The chain is built from TRBV15 and TRBJ2-1, with 7 bases fitting TRBD2. CDR1 is LNHNV, CDR2 YYDKDF, per germline (reference sequence). The CDR3 runs to 16 residues. The trim removed 2 bases at V and 0 bases at J, leaving 4 bases unmatched. DNA for the CDR3: TGTGCCACCAGCAGAAGTGGCGGGAGCTCCTACAATGAGCAGTTCTTC. Translation gives CATSRSGGSSYNEQFF.

V gene TRBV15 combines with J gene TRBJ2-1, with a weak D call TRBD2 (5 bases). V was clipped by 10 bases and J by 3 bases, with 13 bases between them. CDR1 LNHNV and CDR2 YYDKDF come from the germline V gene (reference sequence). This CDR3 region has 13 residues. The CDR3 spells CAMLSGYYNEQFF. Written as DNA, the CDR3 is TGTGCCATGTTAAGCGGATACTACAATGAGCAGTTCTTC.

The J gene is TRBJ2-1, the V gene TRBV5-1; D is unclear. The length of the CDR3 is 15 residues. The V end lost 5 bases, the J end lost 0 bases, and 12 bases lay between the germline ends. CDR1 is SGHRS, CDR2 YFSETQ, per germline. Written as DNA, the CDR3 is TGCGCCAGCAGGCGGTGGATGAGCTCCTACAATGAGCAGTTCTTC. Translated: CASRRWMSSYNEQFF. The full variable domain, completed using reference TRBV5-1 and TRBJ2-1, is KAGVTQTPRYLIKTRGQQVTLSCSPISGHRSVSWYQQTPGQGLQFLFEYFSETQRNKGNFPGRFSGRQFSNSRSEMNVSTLELGDSALYLCASRRWMSSYNEQFFGPGTRLTVL.

V is TRBV6-5 and J is TRBJ2-1, with 7 bases lining up with TRBD1. This CDR3 spans 16 amino acids. Germline CDR1 is MNHEY and CDR2 is SVGAGI. J lost 4 bases, V lost 2 bases, and 8 bases had no gene match. The CDR3 loop reads CASSYTRDRYYNEQFF. The CDR3 DNA follows: TGTGCCAGCAGTTACACACGGGACAGATATTACAATGAGCAGTTCTTC.

This chain joins TRBV27 and TRBJ2-5; D remains ambiguous. CDR3 length: 11 residues. The V end was cut by 6 bases, the J end by 4 bases, with 6 bases between. CDR1 is MNHEY and CDR2 is SMNVEV in the germline V gene (reference sequence). The CDR3 spells CASSRLETQYF. The CDR3 bases are TGTGCCAGCAGCCGCCTAGAGACCCAGTACTTC.

The V and J genes are TRBV7-3 and TRBJ2-1; the D is unclear. The CDR3 is 12 residues long. Germline lookup yields CDR1 SGHTA and CDR2 FQGTGA. The ends were cut back, 4 bases at V and 8 bases at J, with 9 bases in the middle. The CDR3 DNA reads TGTGCCAGCAGCTCCCCCCCGCATGAGCAGTTCTTC. Translated: CASSSPPHEQFF.

As concerns this clone: The sample holds other DNA sequences that translate to the same CDR3. The V call is TRBV5-1, the J call TRBJ2-3; the match to TRBD2 covers 16 bases. Trimming removed 3 bases from V and 3 bases from J; junction bases left unmatched: 1. Germline CDR1 and CDR2: SGHRS and YFSETQ. This CDR3 is built from 16 residues. In nucleotides, the CDR3 is TGCGCCAGCAGCTCGGGACTAGCGGGAGGGACAGATACGCAGTATTTT. This gives the protein CASSSGLAGGTDTQYF.

The chain has TRBV9 and TRBJ2-2, with 11 positions matching TRBD2. The CDR3 is 15 amino acids. Germline V gives CDR1 SGDLS, CDR2 YYNGEE. V lost 5 bases and J lost 4; bases outside the gene matches: 4. The CDR3 region has the DNA TGTGCCAGCAGGGGGACTAGCGGAGGCACCGGGGAGCTGTTTTTT. It specifies CASRGTSGGTGELFF.

This rearrangement joins TRBV11-3 to TRBJ2-7, with D perhaps TRBD2 (5 bases). Germline V gene data show CDR1 as SGHNT and CDR2 as YENEEA. CDR3 size: 13 residues. Trimming pared 0 bases from V and 5 bases from J, leaving 8 bases between. In DNA form, the CDR3 reads TGTGCCAGCAGCTTAGATCTTAGCGACGAGCAGTACTTC. Protein product: CASSLDLSDEQYF. Using reference TRBV11-3 and TRBJ2-7 for the parts outside the CDR3, the full variable domain is EAGVVQSPRYKIIEKKQPVAFWCNPISGHNTLYWYLQNLGQGPELLIRYENEEAVDDSQLPKDRFSAERLKGVDSTLKIQPAELGDSAVYLCASSLDLSDEQYFGPGTRLTVT.